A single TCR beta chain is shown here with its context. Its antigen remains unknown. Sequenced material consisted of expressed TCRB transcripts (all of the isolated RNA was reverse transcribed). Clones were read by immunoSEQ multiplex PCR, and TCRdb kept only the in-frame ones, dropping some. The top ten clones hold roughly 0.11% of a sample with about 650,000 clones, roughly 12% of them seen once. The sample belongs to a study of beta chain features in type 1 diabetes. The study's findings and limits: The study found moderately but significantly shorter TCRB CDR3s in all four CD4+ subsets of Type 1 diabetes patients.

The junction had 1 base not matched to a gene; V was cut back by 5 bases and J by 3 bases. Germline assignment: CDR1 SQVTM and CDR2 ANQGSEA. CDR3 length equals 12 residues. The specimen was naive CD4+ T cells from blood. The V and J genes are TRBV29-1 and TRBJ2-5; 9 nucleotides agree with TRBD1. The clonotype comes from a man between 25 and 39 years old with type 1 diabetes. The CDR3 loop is CSVRTGEETQYF. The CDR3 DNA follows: TGCAGCGTTCGGACAGGGGAAGAGACCCAGTACTTC.